Reported below is one T cell receptor beta chain. Its target is unknown. The CDR3 contains 15 residues. Between the trimmed V and J ends, which lost 0 bases and 1 base, there was a span of 10 bases. Germline CDR1 reads SGDLS; CDR2 reads YYNGEE. Assay: immunoSEQ multiplex PCR; the TCRdb copy retains only in-frame clones and omits some. The sample has more than 850,000 clones, more than 75% seen once. The data derive from a study of shared clonotypes between healthy human individuals. General study results and limits: Of the naive CD4 clonotypes, roughly 5% were shared across several donors. An expected dependence of interdonor clonotype sharing on sequencing depth was noted.

The sequencing input was memory CD4+ T cells from PBMCs. Regarding subset: CD45RA-negative fraction. The chain recombines TRBV9 with TRBJ1-1; D is uncertain. The sequence derives from a man aged 18 to 30 in good health. Some clones in this sample may be carry-over from other donors' samples. The CDR3 spells CASSVGGQANTEAFF. CDR3 coding DNA: TGTGCCAGCAGCGTAGGTGGTCAGGCGAACACTGAAGCTTTCTTT.